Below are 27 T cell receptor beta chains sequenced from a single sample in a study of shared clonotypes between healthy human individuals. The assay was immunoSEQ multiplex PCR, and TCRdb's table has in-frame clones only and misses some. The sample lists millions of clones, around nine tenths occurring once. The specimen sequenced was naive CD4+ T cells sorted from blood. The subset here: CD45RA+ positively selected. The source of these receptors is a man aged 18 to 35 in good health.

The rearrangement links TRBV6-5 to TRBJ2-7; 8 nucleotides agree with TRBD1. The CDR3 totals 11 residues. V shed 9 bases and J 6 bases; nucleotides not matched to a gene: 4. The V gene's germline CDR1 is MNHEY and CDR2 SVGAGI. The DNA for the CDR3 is TGTGCCAGTTCAGGGGGCGGCGAGCAGTACTTC. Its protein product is CASSGGGEQYF.

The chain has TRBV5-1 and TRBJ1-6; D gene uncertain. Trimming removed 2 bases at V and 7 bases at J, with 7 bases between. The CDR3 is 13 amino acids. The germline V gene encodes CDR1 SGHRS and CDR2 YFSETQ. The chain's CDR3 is CASSFDMNSPLHF. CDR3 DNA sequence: TGCGCCAGCAGCTTCGATATGAATTCACCCCTCCACTTT. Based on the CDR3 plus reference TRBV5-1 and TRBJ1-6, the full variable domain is KAGVTQTPRYLIKTRGQQVTLSCSPISGHRSVSWYQQTPGQGLQFLFEYFSETQRNKGNFPGRFSGRQFSNSRSEMNVSTLELGDSALYLCASSFDMNSPLHFGNGTRLTVT.

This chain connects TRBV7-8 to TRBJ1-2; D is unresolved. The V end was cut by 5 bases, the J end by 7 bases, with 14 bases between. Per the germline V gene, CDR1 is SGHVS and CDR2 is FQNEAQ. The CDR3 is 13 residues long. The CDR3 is CASSQVEGLGYTF. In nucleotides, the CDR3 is TGTGCCAGCAGCCAGGTTGAGGGTCTTGGCTACACCTTC. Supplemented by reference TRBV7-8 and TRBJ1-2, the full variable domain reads GAGVSQSPRYKVAKRGQDVALRCDPISGHVSLFWYQQALGQGPEFLTYFQNEAQLDKSGLPSDRFFAERPEGSVSTLKIQRTQQEDSAVYLCASSQVEGLGYTFGSGTRLTVV.

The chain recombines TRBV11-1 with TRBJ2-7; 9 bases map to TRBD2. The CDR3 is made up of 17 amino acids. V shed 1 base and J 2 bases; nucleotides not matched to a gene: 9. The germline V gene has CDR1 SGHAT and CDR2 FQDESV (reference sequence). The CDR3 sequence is CASSLESSGGGAYEQYF. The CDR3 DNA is TGTGCCAGCAGCTTAGAATCGTCGGGCGGGGGGGCCTACGAGCAGTACTTC.

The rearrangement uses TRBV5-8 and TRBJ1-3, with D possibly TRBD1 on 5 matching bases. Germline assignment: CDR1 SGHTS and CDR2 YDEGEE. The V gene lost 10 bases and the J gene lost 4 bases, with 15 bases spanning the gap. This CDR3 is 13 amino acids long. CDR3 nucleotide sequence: TGTGCCGGACAACAGACACTGGGAAACACCATATATTTT. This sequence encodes CAGQQTLGNTIYF.

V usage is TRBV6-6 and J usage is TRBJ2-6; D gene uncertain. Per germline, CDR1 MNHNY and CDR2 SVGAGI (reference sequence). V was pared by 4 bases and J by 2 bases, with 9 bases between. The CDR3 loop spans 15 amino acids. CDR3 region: CASSSRLTGANVLTF. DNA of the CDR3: TGTGCCAGCAGTTCTAGGTTAACTGGGGCCAACGTCCTGACTTTC.

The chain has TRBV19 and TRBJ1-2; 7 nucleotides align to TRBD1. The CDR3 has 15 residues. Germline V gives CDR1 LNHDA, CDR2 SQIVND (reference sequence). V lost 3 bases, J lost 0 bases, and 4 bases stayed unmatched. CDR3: CASSITGVTNYGYTF. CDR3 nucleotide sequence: TGTGCCAGTAGTATCACAGGGGTGACTAACTATGGCTACACCTTC.

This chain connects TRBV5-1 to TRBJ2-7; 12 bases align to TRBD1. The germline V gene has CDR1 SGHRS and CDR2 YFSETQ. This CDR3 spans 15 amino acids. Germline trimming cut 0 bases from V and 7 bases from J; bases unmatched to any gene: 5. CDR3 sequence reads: CASSLAGTGGWEQYF. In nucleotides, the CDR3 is TGCGCCAGCAGCTTGGCCGGGACAGGGGGCTGGGAGCAGTACTTC. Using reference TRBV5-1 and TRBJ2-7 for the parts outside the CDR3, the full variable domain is KAGVTQTPRYLIKTRGQQVTLSCSPISGHRSVSWYQQTPGQGLQFLFEYFSETQRNKGNFPGRFSGRQFSNSRSEMNVSTLELGDSALYLCASSLAGTGGWEQYFGPGTRLTVT.

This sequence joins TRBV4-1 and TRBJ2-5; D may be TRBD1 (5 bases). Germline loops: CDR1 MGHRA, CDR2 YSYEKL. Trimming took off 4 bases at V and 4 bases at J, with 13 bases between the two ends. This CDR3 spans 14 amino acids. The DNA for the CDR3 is TGCGCCAGCAGCCTAGGACATGGGTCAGAGACCCAGTACTTC. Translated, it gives CASSLGHGSETQYF.

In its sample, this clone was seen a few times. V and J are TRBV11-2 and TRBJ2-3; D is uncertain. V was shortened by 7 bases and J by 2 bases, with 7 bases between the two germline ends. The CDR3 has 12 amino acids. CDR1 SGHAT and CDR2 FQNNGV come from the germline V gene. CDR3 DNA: TGTGCCAGCACCCCTTACACAGATACGCAGTATTTT. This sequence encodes CASTPYTDTQYF.

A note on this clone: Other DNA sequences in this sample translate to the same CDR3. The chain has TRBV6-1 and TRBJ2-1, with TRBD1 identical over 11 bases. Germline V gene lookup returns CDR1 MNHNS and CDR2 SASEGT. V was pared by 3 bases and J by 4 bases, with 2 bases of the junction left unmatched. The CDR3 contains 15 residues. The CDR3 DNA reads TGTGCCAGCAGTGAGGGGACAGGGGGATACAATGAGCAGTTCTTC. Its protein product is CASSEGTGGYNEQFF.

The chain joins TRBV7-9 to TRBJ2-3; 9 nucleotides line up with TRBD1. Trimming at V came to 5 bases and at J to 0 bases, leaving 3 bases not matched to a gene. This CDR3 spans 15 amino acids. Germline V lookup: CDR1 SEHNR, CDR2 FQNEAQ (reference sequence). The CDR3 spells CASSPQGASTDTQYF. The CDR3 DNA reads TGTGCCAGCAGCCCACAGGGGGCTAGCACAGATACGCAGTATTTT.

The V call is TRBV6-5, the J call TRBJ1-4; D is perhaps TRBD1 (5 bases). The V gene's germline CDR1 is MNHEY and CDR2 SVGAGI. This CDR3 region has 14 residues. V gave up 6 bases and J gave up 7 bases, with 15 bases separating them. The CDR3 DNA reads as TGTGCCAGCAGCTCTGGGGCTCTAAGTGAAAAACTGTTTTTT. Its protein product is CASSSGALSEKLFF.

CDR3 DNA sequence: TGTGCCAGCAGCCCCGGTCCCTGGGAGGGTGGCTACACCTTC. This gives the protein CASSPGPWEGGYTF. This chain joins TRBV7-3 and TRBJ1-2; D is undetermined. Per the germline V gene, CDR1 is SGHTA and CDR2 is FQGTGA. Trimming removed 5 bases from V and 7 bases from J, with 17 bases in between. The CDR3 is 14 residues long.

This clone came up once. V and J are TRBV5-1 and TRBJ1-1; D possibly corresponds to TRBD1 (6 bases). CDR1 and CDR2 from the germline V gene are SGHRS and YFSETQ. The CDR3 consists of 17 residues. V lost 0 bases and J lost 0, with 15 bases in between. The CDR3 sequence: CASSLGVTGALNTEAFF. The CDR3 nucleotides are TGCGCCAGCAGCTTGGGGGTGACAGGAGCCTTGAACACTGAAGCTTTCTTT.

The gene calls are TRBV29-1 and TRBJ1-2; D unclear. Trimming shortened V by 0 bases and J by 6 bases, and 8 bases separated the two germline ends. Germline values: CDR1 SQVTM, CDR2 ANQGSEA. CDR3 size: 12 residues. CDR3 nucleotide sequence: TGCAGCGTTGAAGAACCTCGCAATGGCTACACCTTC. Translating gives CSVEEPRNGYTF.

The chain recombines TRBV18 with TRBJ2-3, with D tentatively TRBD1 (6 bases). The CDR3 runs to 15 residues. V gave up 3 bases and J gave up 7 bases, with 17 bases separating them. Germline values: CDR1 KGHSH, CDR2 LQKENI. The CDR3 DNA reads TGTGCCAGCTCACCCGGAATTGGGACACCAAATACGCAGTATTTT. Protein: CASSPGIGTPNTQYF.

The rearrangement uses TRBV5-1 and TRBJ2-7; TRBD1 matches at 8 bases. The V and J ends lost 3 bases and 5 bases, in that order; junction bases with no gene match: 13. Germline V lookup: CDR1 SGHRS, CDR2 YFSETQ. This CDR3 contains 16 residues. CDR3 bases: TGCGCCAGCAGCTACGGTCGGACAGGGAAGTCTCACGAGCAGTACTTC. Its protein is CASSYGRTGKSHEQYF.

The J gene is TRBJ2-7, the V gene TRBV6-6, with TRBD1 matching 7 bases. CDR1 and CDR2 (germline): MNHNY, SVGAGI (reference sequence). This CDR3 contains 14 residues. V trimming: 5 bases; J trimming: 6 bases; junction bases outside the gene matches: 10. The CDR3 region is CASSAGTVPSEQYF. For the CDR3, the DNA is TGTGCCAGCAGTGCCGGGACAGTGCCCTCCGAGCAGTACTTC.

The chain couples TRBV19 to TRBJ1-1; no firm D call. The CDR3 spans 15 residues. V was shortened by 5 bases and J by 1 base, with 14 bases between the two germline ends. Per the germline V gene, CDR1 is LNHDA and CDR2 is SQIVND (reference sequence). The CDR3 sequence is CASSPQLRANTEAFF. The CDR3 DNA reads TGTGCCAGTAGTCCCCAGCTAAGGGCGAACACTGAAGCTTTCTTT.

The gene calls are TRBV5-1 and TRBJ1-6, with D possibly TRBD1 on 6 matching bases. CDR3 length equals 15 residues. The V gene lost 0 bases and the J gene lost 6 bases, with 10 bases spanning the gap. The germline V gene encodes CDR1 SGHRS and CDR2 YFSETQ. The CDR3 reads CASSLEGGTNSPLHF. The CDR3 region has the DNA TGCGCCAGCAGCTTGGAGGGGGGCACTAATTCACCCCTCCACTTT.

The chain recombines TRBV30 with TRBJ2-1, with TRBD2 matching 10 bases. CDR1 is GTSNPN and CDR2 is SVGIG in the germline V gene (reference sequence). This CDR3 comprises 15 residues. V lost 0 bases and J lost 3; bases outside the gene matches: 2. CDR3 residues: CAWSVKREGYNEQFF. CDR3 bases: TGTGCCTGGAGTGTAAAGCGGGAGGGCTACAATGAGCAGTTCTTC.

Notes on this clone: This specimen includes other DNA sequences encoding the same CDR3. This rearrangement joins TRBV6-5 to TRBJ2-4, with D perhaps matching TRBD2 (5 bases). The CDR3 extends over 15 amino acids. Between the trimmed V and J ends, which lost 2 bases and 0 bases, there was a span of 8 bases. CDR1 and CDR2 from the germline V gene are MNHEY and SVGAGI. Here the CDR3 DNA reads TGTGCCAGCAGTTACGGAGGTCTAGCCAAAAACATTCAGTACTTC. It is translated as CASSYGGLAKNIQYF.

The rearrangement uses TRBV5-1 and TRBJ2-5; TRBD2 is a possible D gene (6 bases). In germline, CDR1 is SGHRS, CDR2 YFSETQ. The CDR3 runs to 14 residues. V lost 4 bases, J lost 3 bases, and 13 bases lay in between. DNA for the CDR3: TGCGCCAGCAGCGCCGGGACTGCGAAAGAGACCCAGTACTTC. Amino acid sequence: CASSAGTAKETQYF.

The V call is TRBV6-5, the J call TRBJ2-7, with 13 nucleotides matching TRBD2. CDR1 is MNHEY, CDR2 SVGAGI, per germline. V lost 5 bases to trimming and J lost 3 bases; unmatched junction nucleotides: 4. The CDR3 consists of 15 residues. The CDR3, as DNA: TGTGCCAGCAGTACCTGGACTAGCGGGAGCTACGAGCAGTACTTC. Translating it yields CASSTWTSGSYEQYF.

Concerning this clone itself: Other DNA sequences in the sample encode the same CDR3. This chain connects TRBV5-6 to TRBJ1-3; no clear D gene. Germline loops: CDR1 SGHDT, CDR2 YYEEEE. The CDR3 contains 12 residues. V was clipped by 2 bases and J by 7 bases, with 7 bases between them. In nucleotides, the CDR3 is TGTGCCAGCAGCTTACTTGGGAACACCATATATTTT. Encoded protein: CASSLLGNTIYF.

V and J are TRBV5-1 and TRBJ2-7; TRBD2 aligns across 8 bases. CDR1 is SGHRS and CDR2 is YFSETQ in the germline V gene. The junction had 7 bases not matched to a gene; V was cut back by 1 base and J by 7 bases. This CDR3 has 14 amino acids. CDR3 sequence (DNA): TGCGCCAGCAGCTTGTTGCGGGAGGCGCGGGAGCAGTACTTC. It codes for CASSLLREAREQYF.